The 31 T cell receptor beta chains in this list originate from one sample, sequenced in a study of patients and donors after allogeneic stem cell transplantation. TCRdb called the RT-PCR reads again in MiXCR, with one record for every CDR3 protein. Found here are some 230,000 distinct CDR3 sequences, over 12% of them singletons; the top ten hold about 9.9%. The sample taken for sequencing was blood, either unsorted or a sorted T cell fraction (not recorded which). The receptors derive from a human donor who was either an allogeneic HSCT recipient or a stem cell or donor lymphocyte infusion donor (not recorded which). It is not recorded whose cells these are; they may come from a transplant donor.

This clonotype was seen more than once but under ten times. The rearrangement links TRBV20-1 to TRBJ2-5, with TRBD2 matching 8 bases. This CDR3 is built from 13 residues. After removal of 5 bases from V and 5 bases from J, the junction contained 7 bases not matched to a gene. Germline CDR1 is DFQATT and CDR2 is SNEGSKA (reference sequence). The CDR3 sequence: CSAVSGTRETQYF. The CDR3 DNA is TGCAGTGCTGTTAGCGGGACCAGGGAGACCCAGTACTTC.

The CDR3 DNA is TGCGCCAGCAGCCCAGTGGGGGACAAAAACATTCAGTACTTC. Residues: CASSPVGDKNIQYF. The chain carries TRBV5-1 and TRBJ2-4; D possibly matches TRBD1 or TRBD2 (5 bases each). V was pared by 4 bases and J by 3 bases, with 11 bases between. The germline CDR1 and CDR2 sequences are SGHRS and YFSETQ. The CDR3 consists of 14 residues.

At least ten counts were recorded for this clonotype. The CDR3 reads CASRRAGGRYEQYF. In DNA, the CDR3 is TGTGCCAGCAGGAGAGCGGGAGGGAGGTACGAGCAGTACTTC. This chain joins TRBV27 and TRBJ2-7; 10 positions match TRBD2. Losses at the gene ends were 6 bases for V and 4 bases for J; bases not matched to a gene: 6. The CDR3 covers 14 residues. Germline CDR1 is MNHEY and CDR2 is SMNVEV (reference sequence).

This clonotype was seen ten or more times. This sequence joins TRBV7-2 and TRBJ1-1; D gene uncertain. Germline values: CDR1 SGHTA, CDR2 FQGNSA. V was pared by 4 bases and J by 5 bases, with 11 bases between. The CDR3 length is 13 residues. CDR3 DNA: TGTGCCAGCAGCTCCGGGCCCCAGACTGAAGCTTTCTTT. Amino acids: CASSSGPQTEAFF.

The J gene is TRBJ2-3, the V gene TRBV24-1; D is unresolved. V was shortened by 0 bases and J by 1 base, with 10 bases between the two germline ends. This CDR3 is built from 16 residues. Germline CDR1 reads KGHDR; CDR2 reads SFDVKD. The CDR3 DNA follows: TGTGCCACCAGTGATTTGGGGCCTGGTCGCACAGATACGCAGTATTTT. As protein: CATSDLGPGRTDTQYF.

The chain has TRBV30 and TRBJ1-4; D gene unclear. Germline CDR1 reads GTSNPN; CDR2 reads SVGIG (reference sequence). This CDR3 has 14 residues. Trimming removed 2 bases at V and 4 bases at J, with 11 bases between. The CDR3 reads CAWSRQPHNEKLFF. DNA for the CDR3: TGTGCCTGGAGTCGGCAGCCGCATAATGAAAAACTGTTTTTT.

In its sample, this clonotype was seen a few times. The chain links TRBV5-1 to TRBJ1-2; D gene unclear. V lost 0 bases to trimming and J lost 9 bases, with 15 bases between them. The CDR3 totals 14 residues. Germline CDR1 reads SGHRS; CDR2 reads YFSETQ. CDR3 residues: CASSLEAGVGSYTF. The CDR3 coding sequence is TGCGCCAGCAGCTTGGAGGCCGGGGTTGGGAGCTACACCTTC.

This clonotype was seen just once. The chain carries TRBV2 and TRBJ1-5, with 7 bases lining up with TRBD1. Germline V lookup: CDR1 SNHLY, CDR2 FYNNEI. The junction had 7 bases not matched to a gene; V was cut back by 5 bases and J by 0 bases. This CDR3 is 16 amino acids long. In nucleotides, the CDR3 is TGTGCCAGCAGTCCACCGACAGGGAATAGCAATCAGCCCCAGCATTTT. Amino acids: CASSPPTGNSNQPQHF.

The chain links TRBV11-3 to TRBJ2-2; 10 bases match TRBD1. The germline CDR1 and CDR2 sequences are SGHNT and YENEEA. The length of the CDR3 is 15 residues. V gave up 5 bases and J gave up 7 bases; unmatched junction bases: 7. The CDR3 DNA is TGTGCCAGCAGCATACGGACAGGGGGGAACGGGGAGCTGTTTTTT. Protein: CASSIRTGGNGELFF.

This clonotype was observed at least ten times. The V and J genes are TRBV7-6 and TRBJ2-7, with D perhaps TRBD2 (6 bases). Germline V gene lookup returns CDR1 SGHVS and CDR2 FNYEAQ. V lost 1 base and J 0 bases, leaving 16 bases between the germline ends. This CDR3 has 17 residues. This chain's CDR3 is CASSLDSWGGASYEQYF. CDR3 coding DNA: TGTGCCAGCAGCTTAGATTCATGGGGCGGGGCCTCCTACGAGCAGTACTTC.

The rearrangement links TRBV15 to TRBJ2-1; 9 nucleotides match TRBD2. In germline, CDR1 is LNHNV, CDR2 YYDKDF (reference sequence). The CDR3 contains 15 residues. V lost 1 base, J lost 7 bases, and 5 bases stayed unmatched. The CDR3: CATSRVSGGINEQFF. In DNA form, the CDR3 reads TGTGCCACCAGCAGAGTGAGCGGGGGGATAAATGAGCAGTTCTTC.

This clonotype was observed many times. The genes are TRBV7-9 and TRBJ1-1, with D unresolved. This CDR3 spans 12 amino acids. Per germline, CDR1 SEHNR and CDR2 FQNEAQ (reference sequence). The V end was cut by 5 bases, the J end by 5 bases, with 9 bases between. The CDR3 DNA reads TGTGCCAGCAGCCGTACAGAGACTGAAGCTTTCTTT. Protein product: CASSRTETEAFF.

The rearrangement links TRBV20-1 to TRBJ2-3; D is uncertain. There are 11 residues in the CDR3. The V and J ends lost 7 bases and 5 bases respectively, with 10 bases between them. Germline-derived CDR1 and CDR2 are DFQATT and SNEGSKA (reference sequence). The CDR3 sequence is CSVTTVDTQYF. The CDR3, as DNA: TGCAGTGTGACGACCGTAGATACGCAGTATTTT.

The chain couples TRBV7-8 to TRBJ1-1, with D perhaps matching TRBD1 (5 bases). This CDR3 contains 14 residues. Looked up from germline, CDR1 is SGHVS and CDR2 is FQNEAQ. V lost 5 bases and J lost 4, with 14 bases in between. CDR3 loop: CASSQGRRGTEAFF. The DNA of the CDR3 is TGTGCCAGCAGCCAGGGACGCCGGGGCACTGAAGCTTTCTTT. The full variable domain, rest sourced from reference TRBV7-8 and TRBJ1-1, is GAGVSQSPRYKVAKRGQDVALRCDPISGHVSLFWYQQALGQGPEFLTYFQNEAQLDKSGLPSDRFFAERPEGSVSTLKIQRTQQEDSAVYLCASSQGRRGTEAFFGQGTRLTVV.

The CDR3: CASSSDLGWTGAINYGYTF. CDR3 DNA sequence: TGTGCCAGCAGCTCCGACCTAGGGTGGACAGGGGCCATTAACTATGGCTACACCTTC. V usage is TRBV11-1 and J usage is TRBJ1-2; 9 nucleotides match TRBD1. V trimming: 4 bases; J trimming: 1 base; junction bases outside the gene matches: 16. There are 19 residues in the CDR3. From germline, CDR1 is SGHAT and CDR2 FQDESV (reference sequence).

This clonotype has just a few counts. The J gene is TRBJ1-1, the V gene TRBV5-1, with 8 bases matching TRBD1. J gave up 6 bases and V 4 bases, and 11 bases lay outside the gene matches. The CDR3 spans 15 residues. The germline CDR1 and CDR2 sequences are SGHRS and YFSETQ. The CDR3 sequence is CASSTGQGGIAEAFF. Written as DNA, the CDR3 is TGCGCCAGCAGCACCGGACAGGGTGGGATCGCTGAAGCTTTCTTT.

V is TRBV15 and J is TRBJ1-5; tentative D call: TRBD1 (5 bases). V was trimmed by 0 bases and J by 4 bases, leaving 10 bases between them. The germline V gene has CDR1 LNHNV and CDR2 YYDKDF (reference sequence). The length of the CDR3 is 15 residues. Here the CDR3 reads CATSRDREKNQPQHF. The CDR3 DNA sequence: TGTGCCACCAGCAGAGACAGGGAAAAGAATCAGCCCCAGCATTTT.

The chain is built from TRBV6-5 and TRBJ1-4; D remains unclear. Germline V gene lookup returns CDR1 MNHEY and CDR2 SVGAGI. The CDR3 consists of 12 residues. V dropped 6 bases and J dropped 8 bases, with 10 bases sitting between them. CDR3 bases: TGTGCCAGCAGCCGACCATACGAAAAACTGTTTTTT. The encoded protein is CASSRPYEKLFF.

This clonotype occurred a few times. The chain is built from TRBV5-1 and TRBJ2-7; 9 bases agree with TRBD1. Germline V lookup: CDR1 SGHRS, CDR2 YFSETQ. The length of the CDR3 is 14 residues. Trimming at V came to 4 bases and at J to 5 bases, leaving 7 bases not matched to a gene. The CDR3 loop reads CASSTDRGGHEQYF. The CDR3 DNA is TGCGCCAGCAGCACGGACAGGGGCGGCCACGAGCAGTACTTC.

This chain links TRBV24-1 with TRBJ2-3; D ambiguous. Germline V gives CDR1 KGHDR, CDR2 SFDVKD. V was clipped by 3 bases and J by 4 bases, with 16 bases between them. The CDR3 consists of 16 residues. DNA of the CDR3: TGTGCCACCAGTGATGTATTTGGTGGGGTCGCAGATACGCAGTATTTT. Translating it yields CATSDVFGGVADTQYF.

The rearrangement joins TRBV18 to TRBJ2-3; 10 bases fit TRBD2. The CDR3 extends over 17 amino acids. Germline CDR1 KGHSH, CDR2 LQKENI. V lost 4 bases, J lost 0 bases, and 7 bases stayed unmatched. The DNA for the CDR3 is TGTGCCAGCTCACTACCCGGGACTAGCGAAAGCACAGATACGCAGTATTTT. It yields the protein CASSLPGTSESTDTQYF.

Only a few counts were recorded for this clonotype. The chain has TRBV29-1 and TRBJ2-3; the D gene is possibly TRBD1 (6 bases). Germline CDR1 reads SQVTM; CDR2 reads ANQGSEA. The CDR3 sequence is 15 residues long. Between the trimmed V and J ends, which lost 0 bases and 4 bases, there was a span of 14 bases. CDR3 in amino acids: CSVEEPGGLADTQYF. Here the CDR3 DNA reads TGCAGCGTTGAAGAACCTGGGGGCTTGGCAGATACGCAGTATTTT.

The rearrangement links TRBV29-1 to TRBJ2-7, with D uncertain. V shed 3 bases and J shed 2 bases, with 8 bases lying between them. Germline V lookup: CDR1 SQVTM, CDR2 ANQGSEA. This CDR3 has 12 amino acids. The CDR3 here is CSVDAGPYEQYF. The CDR3 DNA follows: TGCAGCGTTGACGCTGGTCCCTACGAGCAGTACTTC.

CDR3 coding DNA: TGTGCCAGCAGCCCCCTGGTCTTAGCGGGAGAGTATGAGCAGTTCTTC. Translating it yields CASSPLVLAGEYEQFF. The V call is TRBV7-6, the J call TRBJ2-1, with TRBD2 identical over 9 bases. The germline CDR1 and CDR2 sequences are SGHVS and FNYEAQ. The CDR3 extends over 16 amino acids. Germline trimming cut 5 bases from V and 8 bases from J; bases unmatched to any gene: 13.

The rearrangement links TRBV7-2 to TRBJ2-7; D perhaps matches TRBD2 (6 bases). The V and J ends lost 7 bases and 3 bases respectively, with 13 bases between them. This CDR3 has 13 residues. Germline lookup yields CDR1 SGHTA and CDR2 FQGNSA. CDR3 DNA: TGTGCCAGCACCCGCGGGACGGGCTACGAGCAGTACTTC. It translates to CASTRGTGYEQYF.

V gene TRBV4-3 combines with J gene TRBJ1-1; D is perhaps TRBD1 (5 bases). The CDR3 loop spans 16 amino acids. The V end was cut by 3 bases, the J end by 3 bases, with 17 bases between. Per germline, CDR1 LGHNA and CDR2 YSLEER. The CDR3: CASSQDRGVEDTEAFF. CDR3 bases: TGCGCCAGCAGCCAGGACCGGGGGGTGGAAGACACTGAAGCTTTCTTT.

The rearrangement joins TRBV19 to TRBJ1-6, with 7 bases that match TRBD1. The V gene's germline CDR1 is LNHDA and CDR2 SQIVND (reference sequence). J was trimmed by 8 bases and V by 10 bases; bases with no gene match: 11. The CDR3 contains 14 residues. Here the CDR3 DNA reads TGTGCCACTAGACAGGGATCCTCGGATTCACCCCTCCACTTT. Encoded protein: CATRQGSSDSPLHF.

This clonotype was observed many times. V gene TRBV20-1 combines with J gene TRBJ2-1, with D possibly TRBD1 on 5 matching bases. Trimming shortened V by 5 bases and J by 8 bases, and 16 bases separated the two germline ends. Germline V gene sequence: CDR1 DFQATT, CDR2 SNEGSKA (reference sequence). The CDR3 has 13 residues. The CDR3 DNA reads as TGCAGTGCTCAAAGGGGCCGGTACCATGAGCAGTTCTTC. It codes for CSAQRGRYHEQFF.

The chain employs TRBV6-1 and TRBJ2-3, with D perhaps matching TRBD1 (7 bases). This CDR3 is 14 amino acids long. Germline V gene data show CDR1 as MNHNS and CDR2 as SASEGT. V lost 10 bases and J lost 2, with 16 bases in between. The CDR3 loop reads CATQGGGNTDTQYF. In DNA form, the CDR3 reads TGTGCCACCCAAGGGGGCGGGAACACAGATACGCAGTATTTT.

The genes are TRBV5-1 and TRBJ2-3; unclear D gene. The CDR3 spans 15 residues. V was cut by 5 bases and J by 1 base, with 14 bases left in between. Per germline, CDR1 SGHRS and CDR2 YFSETQ. This chain's CDR3 is CASSSARVRTDTQYF. CDR3 DNA sequence: TGCGCCAGCAGTTCGGCCCGGGTACGCACAGATACGCAGTATTTT.

The genes are TRBV20-1 and TRBJ2-3, with D hard to call. The CDR3 contains 12 residues. V was shortened by 1 base and J by 4 bases, with 6 bases between the two germline ends. From germline, CDR1 is DFQATT and CDR2 SNEGSKA (reference sequence). CDR3 coding DNA: TGCAGTGCTAGAGGAGCGTCAGATACGCAGTATTTT. Amino acids: CSARGASDTQYF.